The present T cell receptor (beta chain) was sequenced within a study of cytotoxic CD8 clonotypes in ibrutinib-treated CLL. Background on the study: Patients: fewer than 12 relapsed/refractory, roughly 14 treatment-naive, roughly 17 IGHV unmutated.

TCRdb keeps only in-frame clones here, not all; method: immunoSEQ multiplex PCR. The sample holds 250,000 or so clones, 70% seen once. The CDR3 is made up of 12 amino acids. Trimming took off 2 bases at V and 10 bases at J, with 12 bases between the two ends. Germline lookup yields CDR1 SQVTM and CDR2 ANQGSEA. This chain uses TRBV29-1 with TRBJ2-1; D is perhaps TRBD1 (5 bases). Source: PBMCs, taken after 24 months of ibrutinib treatment. This TCR came from a human donor with chronic lymphocytic leukemia. CDR3 sequence reads: CSVEPPGNEQFF. For the CDR3, the DNA is TGCAGCGTTGAACCCCCAGGGAACGAGCAGTTCTTC.